This TCR beta chain was identified in a study of blood T cell repertoires in COVID-19. Study-wide background: The samples span acute and convalescent COVID-19 from the United States, Italy and Spain. T cells, B-cell-depleted T cells, or PBMCs supplied cDNA or gDNA.

Trimming at V came to 0 bases and at J to 2 bases, leaving 5 bases not matched to a gene. This CDR3 has 15 amino acids. CDR1 SGHRS and CDR2 YFSETQ come from the germline V gene. Sequenced by immunoSEQ multiplex PCR; TCRdb stores in-frame clones only, minus some. The sample has 150,000 to 200,000 clones, over 70% seen once; the top ten hold nearly 3.5%. Those who participated ranged in age from roughly 18 to 89 years and resided in roughly 26 US areas. The receptor was derived from a woman in her sixties who had recovered from COVID-19. Material: PBMCs or T cells enriched from blood (not recorded which). The rearrangement joins TRBV5-1 to TRBJ2-7; 7 bases line up with TRBD2. As DNA, the CDR3 is TGCGCCAGCAGCTTGGTCGGCGGGAGTACCTACGAGCAGTACTTC. Protein sequence: CASSLVGGSTYEQYF. The whole variable domain, filled in from reference TRBV5-1 and TRBJ2-7, reads KAGVTQTPRYLIKTRGQQVTLSCSPISGHRSVSWYQQTPGQGLQFLFEYFSETQRNKGNFPGRFSGRQFSNSRSEMNVSTLELGDSALYLCASSLVGGSTYEQYFGPGTRLTVT.